This TCR beta chain was sequenced in a study of control samples from healthy donors and cancer patients. Profiling relied on immunoSEQ multiplex PCR, and the TCRdb table lists in-frame clones only, not all of them. The specimen's table records 150,000 to 200,000 clones. V was trimmed by 6 bases and J by 3 bases, leaving 15 bases between them. This CDR3 comprises 15 residues. Germline CDR1 and CDR2: MNHEY and SVGAGI. The sequencing input was blood. The source of this sequence is a woman under 40 in good health. This chain connects TRBV6-5 to TRBJ1-3; maybe TRBD1 (6 bases). The CDR3 DNA sequence: TGTGCCAGCAGGGCATCTGGGACACTTGGAAACACCATATATTTT. It specifies CASRASGTLGNTIYF.